A selection of T cell receptor beta chains follows, all from one sample in a study of T cell changes during pregnancy in multiple sclerosis. The table came from immunoSEQ multiplex PCR; TCRdb's copy has only in-frame clones and leaves some out. The sample yields 60,000 or so clones, 80% to 95% seen once. Sequences were derived from peripheral blood, sampled in the second trimester of pregnancy. Receptors were obtained from a female donor in good health, enrolled as a control in a pregnancy study. CDR3s include the opening cysteine and the closing phenylalanine or tryptophan. Each record gives: J gene, V gene, D gene, clone size, CDR3 DNA, CDR3 protein. A D gene is named only where the DNA matches it firmly. Some rows have no size entry. The others give once, few or many, or a class for an expanded clone.

>TRBJ2-2|TRBV28|NA|NA
TGTGCCAGCAGTGAGACAGCGAACACCGGGGAGCTGTTTTTT
CASSETANTGELFF
>TRBJ2-7|TRBV6-5|TRBD1|NA
TGTGCCAGCAAGCGTCAGACAGGGGCCGCCTACGAGCAGTACTTC
CASKRQTGAAYEQYF
>TRBJ1-5|TRBV19|NA|once
TGTGCCAGTATGCGAAGAGGGCATAGCAATCAGCCCCAGCATTTT
CASMRRGHSNQPQHF
>TRBJ2-1|TRBV25-1|NA|NA
TGTGCCAGCAGTGACTTAGGTGCGATAGAGGTTGAGCAGTTCTTC
CASSDLGAIEVEQFF
>TRBJ2-3|TRBV6-5|NA|NA
TGTGCCAGCAGTTACATCGGTCGGGAAGATACGCAGTATTTT
CASSYIGREDTQYF
>TRBJ1-6|TRBV2|NA|NA
TGTGCCAGCAGTGATAGCCAGGGAGGTTCACCCCTCCACTTT
CASSDSQGGSPLHF
>TRBJ1-1|TRBV5-4|NA|NA
TGTGCCAGCAGCCCCAAACAGCTTATGTCAGCTGAAGCTTTCTTT
CASSPKQLMSAEAFF
>TRBJ2-7|TRBV28|TRBD1|NA
TGTGCCAGCAGGCGAGACAGGGTTACCTACGAGCAGTACTTC
CASRRDRVTYEQYF
>TRBJ1-1|TRBV29-1|TRBD1|NA
TGCAGCGTTTGGGACAGCTACACTGAAGCTTTCTTT
CSVWDSYTEAFF
>TRBJ1-5|TRBV4-2|NA|once
TGTGCCAGCAGCCAAGATGTGTCAGGGGTAGGACAGCCCCAGCATTTT
CASSQDVSGVGQPQHF
>TRBJ2-2|TRBV15|TRBD2|NA
TGTGCCACCAGCCGACGACTAGCGGGAGGGTTTACCGGGGAGCTGTTTTTT
CATSRRLAGGFTGELFF
>TRBJ1-1|TRBV18|NA|NA
TGTGCCAGCTCACCGCGCTCCCGCACTGAAGCTTTCTTT
CASSPRSRTEAFF
>TRBJ2-3|TRBV21-1|NA|NA
TGTGCCTCCCATGGACTAGTTGTAGCAGATACGCAGTATTTT
CASHGLVVADTQYF
>TRBJ2-7|TRBV15|TRBD2|NA
TGTGCCACCAGCCGGGGGGGGACTAGCGGCGAGCAGTACTTC
CATSRGGTSGEQYF
>TRBJ2-7|TRBV28|TRBD2|NA
TGTGCCAGCAGTTTGGGACTAGCGGGGCACGAGCAGTACTTC
CASSLGLAGHEQYF
>TRBJ2-5|TRBV30|TRBD2|NA
TGTGCCTGGAGTAAAGGACTAGCGGCACAAGAGACCCAGTACTTC
CAWSKGLAAQETQYF
>TRBJ2-3|TRBV11-3|TRBD1|NA
TGTGCCAGCAGCTTAGGGGGACAGAGCACAGATACGCAGTATTTT
CASSLGGQSTDTQYF
>TRBJ1-4|TRBV7-9|TRBD1|NA
TGTGCCAGCAGCTCCCGACAGGGGGCTGGAGAAAAACTGTTTTTT
CASSSRQGAGEKLFF
>TRBJ2-5|TRBV5-6|TRBD1|NA
TGTGCCAGCAGCTTTACCGGGACAGGGGGCCGTTCAGAGACCCAGTACTTC
CASSFTGTGGRSETQYF
>TRBJ2-1|TRBV5-4|TRBD1|NA
TGTGCCAGCAGCCCAGGGGGCCAAGCGTCCTACAATGAGCAGTTCTTC
CASSPGGQASYNEQFF
>TRBJ1-5|TRBV19|NA|NA
TGTGCCAGTAGTCAAATTCAGGGCACTGTCTCGTCCCAGCATTTT
CASSQIQGTVSSQHF
>TRBJ1-2|TRBV7-9|NA|NA
TGTGCCAGCAGCTTACCCGGGACTAATGGCTACACCTTC
CASSLPGTNGYTF